The 19 T cell receptor beta chains given below trace back to one sample, sequenced in a study of early T cells in non-severe SARS-CoV-2 infection. In TCRdb, the 5' RACE reads were re-called with MiXCR into one record per CDR3 protein. The data contain some 50,000 distinct CDR3 sequences, 8.7% of them singletons. The material sequenced was whole blood, taken at baseline. The receptors derive from an adult who was a healthcare worker with PCR-confirmed SARS-CoV-2 infection or an uninfected control (not recorded which).

This clonotype was seen repeatedly, ten times or more. The chain joins TRBV6-6 to TRBJ2-1, with D hard to call. Germline assignment: CDR1 MNHNY and CDR2 SVGAGI (reference sequence). CDR3 length: 14 residues. V lost 5 bases and J 2 bases, leaving 10 bases between the germline ends. The CDR3 here is CASSPPGPYNEQFF. The CDR3 DNA is TGTGCCAGCAGTCCCCCAGGACCCTACAATGAGCAGTTCTTC.

This clonotype was counted only a few times. V usage is TRBV6-1 and J usage is TRBJ1-6; D possibly corresponds to TRBD1 (6 bases). V gave up 8 bases and J gave up 8 bases, with 16 bases separating them. The CDR3 contains 14 residues. Germline CDR1 MNHNS, CDR2 SASEGT. The CDR3 bases are TGTGCCAGCGCTAACAGGGTGGAGGATTCACCCCTCCACTTT. It specifies CASANRVEDSPLHF.

The table lists this clonotype with many counts. The genes are TRBV5-1 and TRBJ2-5, with D uncertain. Trimming shortened V by 2 bases and J by 4 bases, and 15 bases separated the two germline ends. Germline V gene data show CDR1 as SGHRS and CDR2 as YFSETQ. There are 15 residues in the CDR3. The CDR3 here is CASSFLGAVRETQYF. CDR3 nucleotides: TGCGCCAGCAGCTTTTTAGGTGCAGTTCGAGAGACCCAGTACTTC.

This clonotype was recorded many times. The chain has TRBV7-9 and TRBJ2-1; possible D gene TRBD1, 6 bases. The V and J ends lost 5 bases and 12 bases respectively, with 17 bases between them. In germline, CDR1 is SEHNR, CDR2 FQNEAQ (reference sequence). The CDR3 sequence is 13 residues long. The CDR3 sequence: CASSPGTIEGQFF. DNA for the CDR3: TGTGCCAGCAGCCCAGGGACAATTGAAGGGCAGTTCTTC.

This clonotype was observed at least ten times. V is TRBV13 and J is TRBJ1-2; 7 nucleotides align to TRBD1. Germline assignment: CDR1 PRHDT and CDR2 FYEKMQ (reference sequence). The V and J ends lost 5 bases and 3 bases, in that order; junction bases with no gene match: 3. The CDR3 consists of 13 residues. The CDR3 reads CASSGDSDYGYTF. The CDR3 bases are TGTGCCAGCAGCGGGGACAGTGACTATGGCTACACCTTC.

This clonotype was recorded a few times. Germline is not matched at one junction end, which may reflect a read error. The rearrangement links TRBV12-3 or TRBV12-4 to TRBJ1-2; D perhaps matches TRBD1 (5 bases). The CDR3 loop spans 13 amino acids. This CDR3 is CASSLAAGTHSNF. The CDR3 DNA is TGTGCCAGCAGTTTAGCAGCCGGGACTCATTCCAACTTC.

The rearrangement links TRBV5-1 to TRBJ2-7, with 12 bases identical to TRBD2. This CDR3 is 16 amino acids long. The germline V gene has CDR1 SGHRS and CDR2 YFSETQ. With 4 bases clipped from V and 2 bases from J, the junction kept 7 bases outside the gene matches. This CDR3 is CASSAGLAGHTYEQYF. As DNA, the CDR3 is TGCGCCAGCAGCGCGGGACTAGCGGGCCACACCTACGAGCAGTACTTC.

This clonotype has ten or more counts. The chain recombines TRBV7-6 with TRBJ1-2, with D possibly matching TRBD1 (5 bases). Germline values: CDR1 SGHVS, CDR2 FNYEAQ. This CDR3 has 13 amino acids. V was clipped by 5 bases and J by 4 bases, with 11 bases between them. The CDR3 DNA reads TGTGCCAGCAGCCGGGGGACGGCCTATGGCTACACCTTC. Translating gives CASSRGTAYGYTF.

The chain combines TRBV7-8 with TRBJ2-3, with 7 bases lining up with TRBD1. Per the germline V gene, CDR1 is SGHVS and CDR2 is FQNEAQ. Trimming at V came to 1 base and at J to 0 bases, leaving 7 bases not matched to a gene. The CDR3 is made up of 17 amino acids. CDR3 bases: TGTGCCAGCAGCTTAGGTAGGACAGGTGCCAGCACAGATACGCAGTATTTT. Its translation: CASSLGRTGASTDTQYF.

CDR3 coding DNA: TGTGCCAGCAGCGACACAGGGGCGGTACAAGAGACCCAGTACTTC. Amino acids: CASSDTGAVQETQYF. The chain joins TRBV9 to TRBJ2-5; the match to TRBD1 covers 7 bases. CDR3 length equals 15 residues. Germline lookup yields CDR1 SGDLS and CDR2 YYNGEE. Trimming took 3 bases from V and 2 from J; bases not matched to a gene: 7.

This clonotype has more than one count but fewer than ten. The V call is TRBV12-5, the J call TRBJ1-1, with 10 bases lining up with TRBD1. This CDR3 comprises 17 residues. Trimming at V came to 0 bases and at J to 0 bases, leaving 4 bases not matched to a gene. CDR1 is LGHNT, CDR2 FRNRAP, per germline. The CDR3 DNA sequence: TGTGCTAGTGGTTTGGTACTGGGACAGGGGATGAACACTGAAGCTTTCTTT. This sequence encodes CASGLVLGQGMNTEAFF.

Details on this clonotype: Being one base from a much bigger clone, this may be a read error. This chain connects TRBV12-3 or TRBV12-4 to TRBJ2-2; tentative D call: TRBD2 (5 bases). This CDR3 has 13 residues. CDR3 in DNA: TGTGCCAGCAGTTTAGCGGGAGCCGGGGAGCTGTCTTTT. This encodes CASSLAGAGELSF.

The rearrangement uses TRBV12-3 or TRBV12-4 and TRBJ2-7; D assignment may be TRBD1 or TRBD2 (5 bases each). V lost 3 bases and J lost 6, with 9 bases in between. The CDR3 spans 12 residues. As DNA, the CDR3 is TGTGCCAGCAGTTTTTATGGGGGCGAGCAGTACTTC. It yields the protein CASSFYGGEQYF.

A few counts support this clonotype. V is TRBV3-1 and J is TRBJ2-7; 7 nucleotides align to TRBD1. This CDR3 is built from 13 residues. CDR1 and CDR2 from the germline V gene are LGHDT and YNNKEL (reference sequence). The trim removed 1 base at V and 6 bases at J, leaving 3 bases unmatched. CDR3 region: CASSQGTGSEQYF. The CDR3 DNA is TGTGCCAGCAGCCAAGGGACAGGTTCCGAGCAGTACTTC.

This clonotype occurred a few times. This chain joins TRBV11-2 and TRBJ2-3; TRBD2 agrees at 9 bases. CDR3 length: 15 amino acids. Looked up from germline, CDR1 is SGHAT and CDR2 is FQNNGV. V lost 3 bases and J lost 4; bases outside the gene matches: 5. DNA for the CDR3: TGTGCCAGCAGCTTTAGCGGGGGCTACGCAGATACGCAGTATTTT. Translating gives CASSFSGGYADTQYF.

This clonotype has ten or more counts. The CDR3 DNA reads as TGTGCCAGCTCCCTCACGGACAGTCGAAATGAGCAGTTCTTC. This encodes CASSLTDSRNEQFF. The gene calls are TRBV18 and TRBJ2-1; tentatively, D is TRBD1 (6 bases). The CDR3 is 14 amino acids. Trimming removed 6 bases at V and 7 bases at J, with 16 bases between. The germline V gene has CDR1 KGHSH and CDR2 LQKENI.

This clonotype was seen more than once but under ten times. V and J are TRBV5-1 and TRBJ1-4, with D unresolved. Germline CDR1 is SGHRS and CDR2 is YFSETQ. The germline V and J ends were trimmed by 4 bases and 6 bases, with 13 bases remaining between them. The CDR3 contains 14 residues. CDR3: CASSPGMGDEKLFF. The CDR3, as DNA: TGCGCCAGCAGCCCTGGGATGGGAGATGAAAAACTGTTTTTT.

V gene TRBV5-1 combines with J gene TRBJ1-6; 9 bases align to TRBD1. The CDR3 has 16 amino acids. Germline trimming cut 0 bases from V and 9 bases from J; bases unmatched to any gene: 7. Germline loops: CDR1 SGHRS, CDR2 YFSETQ. The chain's CDR3 is CASSLAGTGFGSPLHF. Here the CDR3 DNA reads TGCGCCAGCAGCTTGGCCGGGACAGGGTTCGGTTCACCCCTCCACTTT.

In this sample, this clonotype turned up many times. CDR3 sequence: CASSQGSGDTEAFF. In DNA, the CDR3 is TGTGCCAGCAGCCAAGGGTCAGGAGACACTGAAGCTTTCTTT. The gene calls are TRBV7-3 and TRBJ1-1, with unresolved D. The CDR3 loop spans 14 amino acids. V was trimmed by 5 bases and J by 3 bases, leaving 13 bases between them. Germline loops: CDR1 SGHTA, CDR2 FQGTGA.